The present T cell receptor (beta chain) was sequenced within a study of vaccination and CD4 T cells after COVID-19. Whole-study context: The post-COVID samples were taken a median around 93 days after diagnosis, anywhere from 35 to 161.

Treatment denoted: roughly 10-day PBMC culture with coronavirus spike peptide pools or control peptides (ViraFEST assay). This clonotype occurred a few times. Its cognate antigen is unknown. Germline V gene sequence: CDR1 LNHNV, CDR2 YYDKDF (reference sequence). This CDR3 contains 14 residues. After removal of 3 bases from V and 6 bases from J, the junction contained 2 bases not matched to a gene. Sequencing of DNA taken from cultured CD4+ T cells relied on the Oncomine TCR Beta short-read assay. TCRdb redid the calling of the PCR reads with MiXCR, one entry per CDR3 protein. Of some 10,000 distinct CDR3 sequences listed, less than 25% are singletons.

The sequence was obtained from a human donor who had recovered from COVID-19. The input for sequencing was CD4+ T cells from blood, cultured in vitro, taken after SARS-CoV-2 vaccination. The V gene is TRBV15, the J gene TRBJ2-2; 9 positions agree with TRBD1. CDR3 nucleotide sequence: TGTGCCACCAGCAGGACAGGGGGTTCCGGGGAGCTGTTTTTT. Translating it yields CATSRTGGSGELFF.